Listed below are T cell receptor beta chains from one sample, sequenced in a study of neurological immune-mediated disorders. TCRdb reprocessed the 5' RACE reads via MiXCR and lists one record per CDR3 protein. The sample yields around 130,000 distinct CDR3 sequences, 3% to 3.5% seen once. Input material: PBMCs. Source of these receptors: a woman aged 25 to 39 with multiple sclerosis. CDR3s include the opening cysteine and the closing phenylalanine or tryptophan. The order of the fields is V gene, CDR3 length, clone size, J gene, D gene, CDR3 DNA, CDR3 protein. The D gene is left open where the match is weak. The size field is filled for only some rows; it gives once, few, many or a size class.

TRBV6-5	15	many	TRBJ2-7	TRBD2	TGTGCCAGCAGCTACTCCCTAGCGGGAGGCCACGAGCAGTACTTC	CASSYSLAGGHEQYF
TRBV20-1	14	many	TRBJ1-1	TRBD1	TGCAGTGCTATCCGACAGGGGATGAACACTGAAGCTTTCTTT	CSAIRQGMNTEAFF
TRBV7-2	15	many	TRBJ2-1	TRBD2	TGTGCCAGCAGCTATGGACTAGCGGGATACAATGAGCAGTTCTTC	CASSYGLAGYNEQFF
TRBV2	16	many	TRBJ2-3	TRBD1	TGTGCCAGCAGACCTAATCAGGGGGTAAAATGGGATACGCAGTATTTT	CASRPNQGVKWDTQYF
TRBV18	15	many	TRBJ2-7	NA	TGTGCCAGCACGCTCACAGGGTCTCCAACTTACGAGCAGTACTTC	CASTLTGSPTYEQYF
TRBV4-1	11	many	TRBJ1-1	NA	TGCGCCAGCAGCCAAGCGACTGAAGCTTTCTTT	CASSQATEAFF
TRBV14	16	many	TRBJ1-2	TRBD1	TGTGCCAGCAGCCAAGTACAGGGGGCGTTGGACTATGGCTACACCTTC	CASSQVQGALDYGYTF
TRBV20-1	14	once	TRBJ2-7	NA	TGCAGTGCTAGAAGACCTACGGAGGTGTCTGAGCAGTACTTC	CSARRPTEVSEQYF
TRBV7-6	16	many	TRBJ2-5	NA	TGTGCCAGCAGCTTACCCGGGGGGACAGACGTGGAGACCCAGTACTTC	CASSLPGGTDVETQYF
TRBV20-1	14	many	TRBJ2-7	TRBD2	TGCAGTGCTAGAGTAGCGGGCCGCTCCTACGAGCAGTACTTC	CSARVAGRSYEQYF
TRBV5-1	14	many	TRBJ2-2	NA	TGCGCCAGCAGCTCGACAGCGAACACCGGGGAGCTGTTTTTT	CASSSTANTGELFF
TRBV6-2/TRBV6-3	13	many	TRBJ2-3	NA	TGTGCCAGCACCCCGACAGGTGGGGATACGCAGTATTTT	CASTPTGGDTQYF
TRBV5-1	14	many	TRBJ2-7	NA	TGCGCCAGCAGCCTGGGGGGGGGGCTCGACGAGCAGTACTTC	CASSLGGGLDEQYF
TRBV20-1	11	many	TRBJ2-5	NA	TGCAGTGCCGACTGGCAAGAGACCCAGTACTTC	CSADWQETQYF
TRBV12-3/TRBV12-4	16	many	TRBJ2-1	TRBD2	TGTGCCAGCAGTTTAGCGTCCAGCGGGAGCAACAATGAGCAGTTCTTC	CASSLASSGSNNEQFF
TRBV4-3	12	many	TRBJ2-7	NA	TGCGCCAGCAGCCACCTATCGGGGGAGCAGTACTTC	CASSHLSGEQYF
TRBV20-1	13	many	TRBJ2-1	NA	TGCAGTGTGTCGATGAGCTCCTACAATGAGCAGTTCTTC	CSVSMSSYNEQFF
TRBV6-5	14	many	TRBJ2-7	TRBD2	TGTGCCAGCAGTCAGCGGGAGACAACCTACGAGCAGTACTTC	CASSQRETTYEQYF
TRBV20-1	13	many	TRBJ1-4	NA	TGCAGTGCTAGAGATCCCACTAATGAAAAACTGTTTTTT	CSARDPTNEKLFF
TRBV9	16	many	TRBJ2-2	NA	TGTGCCAGCAGCGTAGGACTTAGGGGAGTCTCCGGGGAGCTGTTTTTT	CASSVGLRGVSGELFF
TRBV10-3	15	many	TRBJ1-1	NA	TGTGCCATCAGTGAGTCATTGGGGGGGAAAGCTGAAGCTTTCTTT	CAISESLGGKAEAFF
TRBV11-2	13	NA	TRBJ2-3	TRBD2	TGTGCCAGTTCCAGCGGGGGTGGAGATACGCAGTATTTT	CASSSGGGDTQYF
TRBV20-1	12	few	TRBJ1-2	NA	TGCAGTGCTAGCCTCAGGGAGGGTGGCTACACCTTC	CSASLREGGYTF
TRBV10-3	15	many	TRBJ1-6	NA	TGTGCCATCAGTGAGTCTCAGGGGAATAATTCACCCCTCCACTTT	CAISESQGNNSPLHF
TRBV27	15	many	TRBJ1-2	TRBD1	TGTGCCAGCAGTCCAGGACAGGGTGTCGGCTATGGCTACACCTTC	CASSPGQGVGYGYTF
TRBV3-1	17	many	TRBJ2-7	TRBD2	TGTGCCAGCAGCCATAGAAGGACTAGCGGAGGCTCCTACGAGCAGTACTTC	CASSHRRTSGGSYEQYF
TRBV7-9	13	many	TRBJ2-7	NA	TGTGCCAGTTCCGTCGGCGGGCCCTACGAGCAGTACTTC	CASSVGGPYEQYF
TRBV7-8	17	many	TRBJ2-2	NA	TGTGCCAGCCAGGGCGAGGAACAGCGGGTTAACACCGGGGAGCTGTTTTTT	CASQGEEQRVNTGELFF
TRBV7-2	14	many	TRBJ1-2	NA	TGTGCCAGCAGCAAGTGGACGGGAGAAAATGGCTACACCTTC	CASSKWTGENGYTF